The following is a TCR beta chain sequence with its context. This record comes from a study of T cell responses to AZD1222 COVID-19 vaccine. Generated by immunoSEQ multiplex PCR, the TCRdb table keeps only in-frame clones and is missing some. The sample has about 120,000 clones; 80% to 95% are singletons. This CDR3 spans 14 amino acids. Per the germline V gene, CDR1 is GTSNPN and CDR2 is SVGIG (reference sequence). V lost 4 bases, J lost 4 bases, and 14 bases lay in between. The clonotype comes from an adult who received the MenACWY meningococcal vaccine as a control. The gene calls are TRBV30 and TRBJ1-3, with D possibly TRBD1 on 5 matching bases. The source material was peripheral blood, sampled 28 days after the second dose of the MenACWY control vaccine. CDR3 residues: CAWNPGTRGNTIYF. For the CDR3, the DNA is TGTGCCTGGAATCCCGGGACGCGAGGAAACACCATATATTTT.